Shown below are 24 T cell receptor beta chains from a single sample sequenced in a study of chemoradiotherapy in HPV16-positive cancers. Here immunoSEQ multiplex PCR was the method, and the copy in TCRdb shows in-frame clones only, minus some. The table shows tens of thousands of clones, with 93% occurring only once. Specimen: blood, collected from a patient who underwent chemoradiotherapy. The source is a human donor with HPV-associated anogenital cancer.

The CDR3 DNA sequence: TGTGCCAGCAGCCCGGGTGGTGGGATAGGAACAGATACGCAGTATTTT. Residues: CASSPGGGIGTDTQYF. The V gene is TRBV9, the J gene TRBJ2-3; no clear D. The CDR3 has 16 amino acids. Germline-derived CDR1 and CDR2 are SGDLS and YYNGEE. Between the trimmed V and J ends, which lost 4 bases and 3 bases, there was a span of 18 bases.

This clone was seen a single time. V usage is TRBV27 and J usage is TRBJ1-2; D ambiguous. This CDR3 has 14 amino acids. V was trimmed by 4 bases and J by 1 base, leaving 10 bases between them. Germline loops: CDR1 MNHEY, CDR2 SMNVEV (reference sequence). Here the CDR3 reads CASSSSDGNYGYTF. CDR3 sequence (DNA): TGTGCCAGCAGTTCATCGGACGGTAACTATGGCTACACCTTC.

V gene TRBV5-1 combines with J gene TRBJ1-4; 7 bases match TRBD1. Losses at the gene ends were 5 bases for V and 7 bases for J; bases not matched to a gene: 2. This CDR3 comprises 12 residues. From germline, CDR1 is SGHRS and CDR2 YFSETQ. CDR3 region: CASRGTVEKLFF. The CDR3 bases are TGCGCCAGCAGGGGGACAGTTGAAAAACTGTTTTTT.

Here the CDR3 reads CASSVGARDYNEQFF. For the CDR3, the DNA is TGTGCCAGCAGCGTAGGGGCGAGGGATTACAATGAGCAGTTCTTC. The chain employs TRBV9 and TRBJ2-1; TRBD2 might be the D (5 bases). This CDR3 spans 15 amino acids. Germline V gives CDR1 SGDLS, CDR2 YYNGEE. V was cut by 0 bases and J by 4 bases, with 11 bases left in between.

The J gene is TRBJ1-3, the V gene TRBV28; maybe TRBD1 (6 bases). Germline CDR1 MDHEN, CDR2 SYDVKM. Trimming removed 6 bases from V and 3 bases from J, with 18 bases in between. There are 16 residues in the CDR3. Written as DNA, the CDR3 is TGTGCCAGCAGAACCGGACAGACTCGTTATGGAAACACCATATATTTT. Translating gives CASRTGQTRYGNTIYF. Together with reference TRBV28 and TRBJ1-3, the CDR3 gives the full variable domain: DVKVTQSSRYLVKRTGEKVFLECVQDMDHENMFWYRQDPGLGLRLIYFSYDVKMKEKGDIPEGYSVSREKKERFSLILESASTNQTSMYLCASRTGQTRYGNTIYFGEGSWLTVV.

CDR3 DNA sequence: TGTGCCAGCAGCGGCTCGGGACAGGGGTCTTCTCCCTCCTACGAGCAGTACTTC. Translated, it gives CASSGSGQGSSPSYEQYF. V gene TRBV9 combines with J gene TRBJ2-7; 10 bases are shared with TRBD1. V shed 3 bases and J 0 bases; nucleotides not matched to a gene: 12. The CDR3 loop spans 18 amino acids. The germline gives CDR1 SGDLS, CDR2 YYNGEE.

This rearrangement joins TRBV19 to TRBJ2-7, with a possible D match to TRBD2 (6 bases). The CDR3 is 12 amino acids. With 9 bases removed from V and 9 bases from J, the gap between germline ends came to 18 bases. Germline loops: CDR1 LNHDA, CDR2 SQIVND (reference sequence). DNA of the CDR3: TGTGCCAGCCAGGACTACTCCGAGGTGCAGTACTTC. It specifies CASQDYSEVQYF.

This chain links TRBV19 with TRBJ2-4; 8 bases are shared with TRBD1. Unmatched junction bases numbered 4, after V lost 4 bases and J lost 5 bases. The CDR3 contains 14 residues. Germline lookup yields CDR1 LNHDA and CDR2 SQIVND (reference sequence). CDR3 in amino acids: CASSKTGVENIQYF. Written as DNA, the CDR3 is TGTGCCAGTAGTAAGACAGGGGTGGAAAACATTCAGTACTTC.

The chain carries TRBV6-5 and TRBJ2-1; 9 bases match TRBD2. Germline lookup yields CDR1 MNHEY and CDR2 SVGAGI. The CDR3 runs to 15 residues. With 5 bases clipped from V and 5 bases from J, the junction kept 7 bases outside the gene matches. The CDR3 region has the DNA TGTGCCAGCAGTCAAATAGCGGGAGTCGACAATGAGCAGTTCTTC. Its protein product is CASSQIAGVDNEQFF.

The chain couples TRBV7-3 to TRBJ1-2, with D unresolved. This CDR3 contains 13 residues. Germline V lookup: CDR1 SGHTA, CDR2 FQGTGA. V was clipped by 3 bases and J by 7 bases, with 12 bases between them. CDR3 nucleotides: TGTGCCAGCAGCTTGGGCTCAGGATCTGGCTACACCTTC. This translates into CASSLGSGSGYTF.

V is TRBV5-6 and J is TRBJ1-5, with 8 bases identical to TRBD1. J lost 7 bases, V lost 0 bases, and 6 bases had no gene match. The CDR3 contains 15 residues. Germline CDR1 reads SGHDT; CDR2 reads YYEEEE. CDR3 amino acids: CASSLGRGLWQPQHF. Here the CDR3 DNA reads TGTGCCAGCAGCTTGGGCAGGGGGCTTTGGCAGCCCCAGCATTTT. Combining the CDR3 with reference TRBV5-6 and TRBJ1-5 gives the whole variable domain DAGVTQSPTHLIKTRGQQVTLRCSPKSGHDTVSWYQQALGQGPQFIFQYYEEEERQRGNFPDRFSGHQFPNYSSELNVNALLLGDSALYLCASSLGRGLWQPQHFGDGTRLSIL.

This sequence joins TRBV9 and TRBJ1-3; 7 bases align to TRBD1. Trimming at V came to 0 bases and at J to 0 bases, leaving 3 bases not matched to a gene. Germline lookup yields CDR1 SGDLS and CDR2 YYNGEE. This CDR3 has 16 residues. Here the CDR3 DNA reads TGTGCCAGCAGCGTAGAATGGGACAGCTCTGGAAACACCATATATTTT. This translates into CASSVEWDSSGNTIYF.

J is TRBJ2-7 and V is TRBV5-6; TRBD2 aligns across 8 bases. The CDR3 has 15 amino acids. The junction had 11 bases not matched to a gene; V was cut back by 5 bases and J by 4 bases. Germline CDR1 is SGHDT and CDR2 is YYEEEE. DNA of the CDR3: TGTGCCAGCAGTTTGACGGGGGGGCTTTTTTACGAGCAGTACTTC. Translation: CASSLTGGLFYEQYF.

The V gene is TRBV7-2, the J gene TRBJ1-2; D is undetermined. CDR1 and CDR2 from the germline V gene are SGHTA and FQGNSA. This CDR3 comprises 15 residues. V was clipped by 2 bases and J by 7 bases, with 17 bases between them. This chain's CDR3 is CASSLILRSWGGYTF. In nucleotides, the CDR3 is TGTGCCAGCAGCTTAATTCTTCGATCGTGGGGTGGCTACACCTTC.

As DNA, the CDR3 is TGCGCCAGCAGCCATCACGAGCAGTACTTC. This codes for CASSHHEQYF. The chain recombines TRBV4-3 with TRBJ2-7; no firm D call. The CDR3 is 10 residues long. Germline V gene lookup returns CDR1 LGHNA and CDR2 YSLEER. Trimming stripped 3 bases from V and 5 bases from J, with 2 bases between.

The chain links TRBV9 to TRBJ2-4, with 8 bases matching TRBD2. CDR1 is SGDLS, CDR2 YYNGEE, per germline. Trimming cost V 0 bases and J 5 bases; bases outside gene matches: 10. This CDR3 has 17 amino acids. Here the CDR3 reads CASSVASGGRGENIQYF. CDR3 nucleotide sequence: TGTGCCAGCAGCGTAGCGAGCGGGGGCAGGGGCGAAAACATTCAGTACTTC.

V gene TRBV7-9 combines with J gene TRBJ2-7; 9 bases fit TRBD1. CDR1 is SEHNR and CDR2 is FQNEAQ in the germline V gene (reference sequence). V dropped 1 base and J dropped 7; count of bases not matched to a gene: 11. The CDR3 is 16 amino acids. CDR3 sequence (DNA): TGTGCCAGCAGCTTAGTTCAAACCGGGACAGGGAAAGAGCAGTACTTC. Translating gives CASSLVQTGTGKEQYF.

The CDR3 loop reads CASSFPLGKLFF. CDR3 DNA: TGTGCCAGCAGCTTTCCTTTGGGAAAACTGTTTTTT. The chain combines TRBV7-9 with TRBJ1-4; D remains ambiguous. This CDR3 region has 12 residues. V lost 3 bases and J lost 10, with 9 bases in between. Per the germline V gene, CDR1 is SEHNR and CDR2 is FQNEAQ (reference sequence).

J is TRBJ2-7 and V is TRBV7-9; no firm D call. V dropped 4 bases and J dropped 3 bases, with 7 bases sitting between them. Looked up from germline, CDR1 is SEHNR and CDR2 is FQNEAQ (reference sequence). The CDR3 consists of 12 residues. The CDR3 DNA is TGTGCCAGCAGCTACGGAGACTACGAGCAGTACTTC. Amino acids: CASSYGDYEQYF.

This chain uses TRBV4-3 with TRBJ1-2; D remains ambiguous. The CDR3 is 17 residues long. Trimming removed 0 bases at V and 6 bases at J, with 20 bases between. Germline CDR1 and CDR2: LGHNA and YSLEER. CDR3 in amino acids: CASSQEGAGGLENGYTF. In nucleotides, the CDR3 is TGCGCCAGCAGCCAAGAAGGAGCGGGAGGTCTTGAAAATGGCTACACCTTC.

The rearrangement joins TRBV7-2 to TRBJ1-2; D is perhaps TRBD1 (6 bases). V was cut by 3 bases and J by 6 bases, with 14 bases left in between. In germline, CDR1 is SGHTA, CDR2 FQGNSA. The CDR3 is 14 residues long. The CDR3 spells CASSFDWAGDGYTF. The CDR3 region has the DNA TGTGCCAGCAGCTTCGACTGGGCAGGGGATGGCTACACCTTC.

V usage is TRBV7-6 and J usage is TRBJ2-7, with D possibly matching TRBD1 (6 bases). The germline V and J ends were trimmed by 3 bases and 5 bases, with 14 bases remaining between them. The CDR3 spans 14 residues. Germline V gives CDR1 SGHVS, CDR2 FNYEAQ. The CDR3 nucleotides read TGTGCCAGCAGCTTTTATATTGGGGGCCACGAGCAGTACTTC. Protein product: CASSFYIGGHEQYF.

J is TRBJ1-1 and V is TRBV4-3; D is possibly TRBD1 (5 bases). The CDR3 covers 17 residues. The germline V and J ends were trimmed by 0 bases and 0 bases, with 14 bases remaining between them. Looked up from germline, CDR1 is LGHNA and CDR2 is YSLEER. The CDR3 nucleotides read TGCGCCAGCAGCCAAGAACCCGCGGACACTGTGAACACTGAAGCTTTCTTT. Translation gives CASSQEPADTVNTEAFF.

The chain is built from TRBV9 and TRBJ2-2; D uncertain. Germline V gene lookup returns CDR1 SGDLS and CDR2 YYNGEE. The CDR3 is 17 residues long. V was clipped by 3 bases and J by 4 bases, with 19 bases between them. The CDR3 here is CASSGIDVGFATGELFF. For the CDR3, the DNA is TGTGCCAGCAGCGGAATCGACGTGGGGTTTGCCACCGGGGAGCTGTTTTTT.